This T cell receptor beta chain is from a study of T cell responses to AZD1222 COVID-19 vaccine. Study conclusions and caveats: As reported, nearly half of all spike-specific TCRs target variant regions that are unmutated. There were mostly white British donors and more females than males, and clonal diversity was possibly underestimated. Only a handful of AZD1222 recipients, roughly 6 in all, had baseline seropositivity. Researchers took repertoire samples only after the peak T cell response had come.

Produced via immunoSEQ multiplex PCR; TCRdb's table is partial and in-frame only. The data hold roughly 180,000 clones, with around 87% observed a single time. To note about this clone: What it binds is not known.

This TCR came from an adult in good health. The sample consisted of peripheral blood, taken on day 0 of MenACWY control vaccination.

The CDR3 loop is CSVEGYRVANTDTQYF. As DNA, the CDR3 is TGCAGCGTTGAAGGCTACAGGGTAGCGAACACAGATACGCAGTATTTT. V usage is TRBV29-1 and J usage is TRBJ2-3, with D perhaps TRBD1 (6 bases). Per the germline V gene, CDR1 is SQVTM and CDR2 is ANQGSEA. This CDR3 contains 16 residues. V was pared by 1 base and J by 2 bases, with 16 bases between.